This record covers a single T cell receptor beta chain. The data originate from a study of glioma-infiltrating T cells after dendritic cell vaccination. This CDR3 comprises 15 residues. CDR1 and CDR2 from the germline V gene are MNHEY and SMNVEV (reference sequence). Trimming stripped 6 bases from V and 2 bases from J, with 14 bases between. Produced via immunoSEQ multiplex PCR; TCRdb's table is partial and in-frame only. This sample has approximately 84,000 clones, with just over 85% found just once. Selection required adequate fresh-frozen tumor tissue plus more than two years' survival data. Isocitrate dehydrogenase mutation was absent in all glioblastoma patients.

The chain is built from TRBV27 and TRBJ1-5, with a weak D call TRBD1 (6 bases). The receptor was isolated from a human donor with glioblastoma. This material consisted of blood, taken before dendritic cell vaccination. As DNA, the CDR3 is TGTGCCAGCAGGACACAGGGTTCTGGCAATCAGCCCCAGCATTTT. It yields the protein CASRTQGSGNQPQHF.